Following are 27 T cell receptor beta chains from one sample sequenced in a study of blood T cell repertoires in COVID-19. Some clones are missing from TCRdb's copy, which holds only in-frame ones; the method was immunoSEQ multiplex PCR. The data hold fewer than 300,000 clones, with 85% to 90% observed a single time. The sequenced material came from peripheral blood. The receptors come from a woman aged 40 to 50 who had recovered from COVID-19.

The genes are TRBV10-2 and TRBJ2-1; a possible D gene is TRBD1 (7 bases). The CDR3 sequence is 12 residues long. The germline V and J ends were trimmed by 5 bases and 6 bases, with 8 bases remaining between them. The germline V gene has CDR1 WSHSY and CDR2 SAAADI. CDR3 DNA: TGCGCCAGCAGTCAGGGGGGCAATGAGCAGTTCTTC. This sequence encodes CASSQGGNEQFF.

The chain carries TRBV18 and TRBJ2-5; the match to TRBD2 covers 8 bases. The CDR3 loop spans 17 amino acids. With V trimmed by 1 base and J by 5 bases, 12 bases remained unmatched. Germline V gives CDR1 KGHSH, CDR2 LQKENI. DNA for the CDR3: TGTGCCAGCTCACCACTCGATAGCGGGGTCGGTTCGGAGACCCAGTACTTC. Translation: CASSPLDSGVGSETQYF.

This rearrangement joins TRBV15 to TRBJ1-4; a possible D gene is TRBD1 (5 bases). This CDR3 is 13 amino acids long. Germline V gives CDR1 LNHNV, CDR2 YYDKDF (reference sequence). V dropped 6 bases and J dropped 8 bases, with 13 bases sitting between them. CDR3 in DNA: TGTGCCACCAGTCTGGGGCAAGGGGAAAAACTGTTTTTT. This encodes CATSLGQGEKLFF. Combining the CDR3 with reference TRBV15 and TRBJ1-4 gives the whole variable domain DAMVIQNPRYQVTQFGKPVTLSCSQTLNHNVMYWYQQKSSQAPKLLFHYYDKDFNNEADTPDNFQSRRPNTSFCFLDIRSPGLGDTAMYLCATSLGQGEKLFFGSGTQLSVL.

The V gene is TRBV5-4, the J gene TRBJ1-2, with 10 bases matching TRBD1. Germline CDR1 reads SGHNT; CDR2 reads YYREEE (reference sequence). The CDR3 is made up of 16 amino acids. V lost 3 bases, J lost 5 bases, and 10 bases stayed unmatched. The CDR3 reads CASSSPGQGSLYGYTF. Written as DNA, the CDR3 is TGTGCCAGCAGCTCACCGGGACAGGGGAGTTTATATGGCTACACCTTC.

This clone appeared a few times. The chain employs TRBV5-4 and TRBJ1-6, with 8 bases matching TRBD1. CDR1 is SGHNT, CDR2 YYREEE, per germline (reference sequence). The CDR3 runs 15 residues. Trimming took 2 bases from V and 5 from J; bases not matched to a gene: 3. The CDR3 DNA reads as TGTGCCAGCAGCTTCGCGGACAGGGATAATTCACCCCTCCACTTT. Amino acids: CASSFADRDNSPLHF. Full variable domain (rest looked up from reference TRBV5-4 and TRBJ1-6): ETGVTQSPTHLIKTRGQQVTLRCSSQSGHNTVSWYQQALGQGPQFIFQYYREEENGRGNFPPRFSGLQFPNYSSELNVNALELDDSALYLCASSFADRDNSPLHFGNGTRLTVT.

The rearrangement joins TRBV12-3 or TRBV12-4 to TRBJ1-2, with TRBD1 matching 7 bases. The CDR3 totals 13 residues. Unmatched junction bases numbered 6, after V lost 7 bases and J lost 4 bases. The CDR3 is CASTTTGSYGYTF. CDR3 bases: TGTGCCAGCACCACGACAGGGAGCTATGGCTACACCTTC.

The rearrangement links TRBV29-1 to TRBJ2-2; 8 nucleotides match TRBD1. CDR3 length: 16 amino acids. Losses at the gene ends were 0 bases for V and 1 base for J; bases not matched to a gene: 4. Germline V gives CDR1 SQVTM, CDR2 ANQGSEA. The CDR3 DNA reads as TGCAGCGTTGAAGATCCCGGACAGGGGAACACCGGGGAGCTGTTTTTT. Translated, it gives CSVEDPGQGNTGELFF.

The V call is TRBV18, the J call TRBJ1-1, with 7 nucleotides matching TRBD1. V shed 3 bases, J shed 2 bases, and the junction held 3 bases outside the gene matches. Germline V gives CDR1 KGHSH, CDR2 LQKENI. The CDR3 sequence is 14 residues long. CDR3 protein: CASSPDRANTEAFF. The CDR3 coding sequence is TGTGCCAGCTCACCTGACAGGGCAAACACTGAAGCTTTCTTT.

The J gene is TRBJ2-5, the V gene TRBV7-9; D perhaps matches TRBD2 (5 bases). Germline CDR1 reads SEHNR; CDR2 reads FQNEAQ (reference sequence). This CDR3 comprises 13 residues. V was trimmed by 8 bases and J by 4 bases, leaving 14 bases between them. CDR3 in DNA: TGTGCCAGCGCAGCAGGAGGTGCAGAGACCCAGTACTTC. This codes for CASAAGGAETQYF. Filled out from reference TRBV7-9 and TRBJ2-5, the complete variable domain reads DTGVSQNPRHKITKRGQNVTFRCDPISEHNRLYWYRQTLGQGPEFLTYFQNEAQLEKSRLLSDRFSAERPKGSFSTLEIQRTEQGDSAMYLCASAAGGAETQYFGPGTRLLVL.

The chain links TRBV29-1 to TRBJ2-7; 7 bases are shared with TRBD2. Per germline, CDR1 SQVTM and CDR2 ANQGSEA. The CDR3 is 12 residues long. V lost 7 bases and J lost 0; bases outside the gene matches: 3. The CDR3 loop reads CSAGDYSYEQYF. The CDR3 nucleotides are TGCAGCGCGGGGGACTACTCCTACGAGCAGTACTTC.

This chain connects TRBV7-3 to TRBJ1-3, with a tentative D call TRBD1 (5 bases). Trimming removed 4 bases from V and 1 base from J, with 8 bases in between. Germline V gene sequence: CDR1 SGHTA, CDR2 FQGTGA. The CDR3 totals 14 residues. The CDR3 sequence: CASSSGGSGNTIYF. The CDR3 DNA sequence: TGTGCCAGCAGCTCCGGGGGTTCTGGAAACACCATATATTTT. Together with reference TRBV7-3 and TRBJ1-3, the CDR3 gives the full variable domain: GAGVSQTPSNKVTEKGKYVELRCDPISGHTALYWYRQSLGQGPEFLIYFQGTGAADDSGLPNDRFFAVRPEGSVSTLKIQRTERGDSAVYLCASSSGGSGNTIYFGEGSWLTVV.

V is TRBV6-6 and J is TRBJ1-5, with TRBD1 identical over 7 bases. The CDR3 consists of 15 residues. Germline CDR1 and CDR2: MNHNY and SVGAGI (reference sequence). Trimming removed 3 bases from V and 4 bases from J; junction bases left unmatched: 6. CDR3 in DNA: TGTGCCAGCAGTTATTCCGGGACAGATAATCAGCCCCAGCATTTT. This translates into CASSYSGTDNQPQHF.

This clone appeared a few times. The chain has TRBV2 and TRBJ2-2, with 7 nucleotides matching TRBD2. The CDR3 length is 19 residues. Trimming removed 7 bases from V and 2 bases from J; junction bases left unmatched: 19. Germline loops: CDR1 SNHLY, CDR2 FYNNEI. The CDR3 protein is CASTRRGLPPFLNTGELFF. The CDR3 coding sequence is TGTGCCAGCACCAGACGGGGACTACCGCCTTTTCTCAACACCGGGGAGCTGTTTTTT.

The chain couples TRBV27 to TRBJ1-5; TRBD1 might be the D (5 bases). Germline CDR1 reads MNHEY; CDR2 reads SMNVEV (reference sequence). V was shortened by 5 bases and J by 6 bases, with 17 bases between the two germline ends. The CDR3 contains 15 residues. CDR3 in DNA: TGTGCCAGCAGTCCAGGTGGCAGGGTGGCTCAGCCCCAGCATTTT. Protein product: CASSPGGRVAQPQHF.

This chain uses TRBV10-1 with TRBJ2-1, with 8 bases aligning to TRBD1. This CDR3 spans 16 amino acids. With V trimmed by 4 bases and J by 6 bases, 11 bases remained unmatched. Germline V gives CDR1 WNHNN, CDR2 SYGVQD (reference sequence). This CDR3 reads CASSVRTGLSGNEQFF. The CDR3 DNA reads as TGCGCCAGCAGTGTTAGGACAGGGCTCTCGGGCAATGAGCAGTTCTTC.

V gene TRBV6-4 combines with J gene TRBJ1-5; possibly TRBD1 for D (6 bases). V lost 3 bases and J lost 2, with 11 bases in between. Per germline, CDR1 MRHNA and CDR2 SNTAGT. The length of the CDR3 is 15 residues. CDR3 sequence (DNA): TGTGCCAGCAGTGAAAGGGACACCTGCAATCAGCCCCAGCATTTT. It yields the protein CASSERDTCNQPQHF.

The V and J genes are TRBV5-1 and TRBJ2-5, with 9 bases lining up with TRBD1. The CDR3 contains 15 residues. Trimming took 0 bases from V and 3 from J; bases not matched to a gene: 3. The V gene's germline CDR1 is SGHRS and CDR2 YFSETQ. Here the CDR3 DNA reads TGCGCCAGCAGCTTGGTGGGACAGGGAGAAGAGACCCAGTACTTC. The encoded protein is CASSLVGQGEETQYF. Full variable domain (missing parts from reference TRBV5-1 and TRBJ2-5): KAGVTQTPRYLIKTRGQQVTLSCSPISGHRSVSWYQQTPGQGLQFLFEYFSETQRNKGNFPGRFSGRQFSNSRSEMNVSTLELGDSALYLCASSLVGQGEETQYFGPGTRLLVL.

The gene calls are TRBV7-9 and TRBJ2-7; 8 nucleotides line up with TRBD1. Germline-derived CDR1 and CDR2 are SEHNR and FQNEAQ (reference sequence). The V and J ends lost 4 bases and 3 bases, in that order; junction bases with no gene match: 11. The CDR3 consists of 16 residues. CDR3 residues: CASSSRTGMTFYEQYF. DNA of the CDR3: TGTGCCAGCAGCTCGCGGACAGGGATGACTTTCTACGAGCAGTACTTC. The full variable domain, with the rest looked up from reference TRBV7-9 and TRBJ2-7, is DTGVSQNPRHKITKRGQNVTFRCDPISEHNRLYWYRQTLGQGPEFLTYFQNEAQLEKSRLLSDRFSAERPKGSFSTLEIQRTEQGDSAMYLCASSSRTGMTFYEQYFGPGTRLTVT.

This clone showed up just a few times. The chain uses TRBV9 and TRBJ2-2, with D tentatively TRBD2 (6 bases). V was trimmed by 0 bases and J by 3 bases, leaving 15 bases between them. CDR3 size: 17 residues. CDR1 and CDR2 (germline): SGDLS, YYNGEE. In DNA form, the CDR3 reads TGTGCCAGCAGCGTAGTCGGCACCTGGGAGGACACCGGGGAGCTGTTTTTT. The encoded protein is CASSVVGTWEDTGELFF. Combining the CDR3 with reference TRBV9 and TRBJ2-2 gives the whole variable domain DSGVTQTPKHLITATGQRVTLRCSPRSGDLSVYWYQQSLDQGLQFLIQYYNGEERAKGNILERFSAQQFPDLHSELNLSSLELGDSALYFCASSVVGTWEDTGELFFGEGSRLTVL.

The rearrangement joins TRBV6-6 to TRBJ2-1; D might be TRBD2 (5 bases). The V end lost 6 bases, the J end lost 10 bases, and 13 bases lay between the germline ends. There are 12 residues in the CDR3. CDR1 is MNHNY, CDR2 SVGAGI, per germline (reference sequence). The CDR3 loop is CASSRDRREQFF. In nucleotides, the CDR3 is TGTGCCAGCAGCCGTGACCGGAGGGAGCAGTTCTTC.

The V call is TRBV5-4, the J call TRBJ1-2; possibly TRBD1 for D (5 bases). This CDR3 has 14 amino acids. Germline values: CDR1 SGHNT, CDR2 YYREEE (reference sequence). V was pared by 2 bases and J by 4 bases, with 12 bases between. This chain's CDR3 is CASSLFDSPYGYTF. CDR3 DNA: TGTGCCAGCAGCTTATTCGACAGCCCCTATGGCTACACCTTC.

The chain combines TRBV7-9 with TRBJ1-2; no firm D call. In germline, CDR1 is SEHNR, CDR2 FQNEAQ (reference sequence). The CDR3 totals 13 residues. V lost 1 base, J lost 8 bases, and 11 bases lay in between. The CDR3 nucleotides read TGTGCCAGCAGCTTAGTTCACAGACGGGGCTACACCTTC. This gives the protein CASSLVHRRGYTF.

The chain is built from TRBV28 and TRBJ2-2, with 8 bases matching TRBD1. V shed 5 bases, J shed 6 bases, and the junction held 14 bases outside the gene matches. The CDR3 runs 17 residues. The germline gives CDR1 MDHEN, CDR2 SYDVKM. As DNA, the CDR3 is TGTGCCAGCAGTCTCAGTAGGGGGCAGGGGGCGGCCGGGGAGCTGTTTTTT. It yields the protein CASSLSRGQGAAGELFF.

This clone has a handful of counts. The chain joins TRBV27 to TRBJ2-3, with a possible D match to TRBD2 (5 bases). V was shortened by 0 bases and J by 2 bases, with 9 bases between the two germline ends. Germline loops: CDR1 MNHEY, CDR2 SMNVEV (reference sequence). The CDR3 runs to 15 residues. CDR3: CASSLSPGYTDTQYF. CDR3 DNA sequence: TGTGCCAGCAGTTTATCGCCGGGGTACACAGATACGCAGTATTTT.

The chain employs TRBV7-9 and TRBJ1-4; unclear D gene. CDR1 SEHNR and CDR2 FQNEAQ come from the germline V gene (reference sequence). There are 15 residues in the CDR3. Trimming pared 5 bases from V and 0 bases from J, leaving 10 bases between. The CDR3 bases are TGTGCCAGCAGCCTACCCCGCGCAACTAATGAAAAACTGTTTTTT. Its protein product is CASSLPRATNEKLFF.

V usage is TRBV5-1 and J usage is TRBJ1-4, with TRBD1 identical over 8 bases. The CDR3 is 14 residues long. Germline V CDR1 and CDR2: SGHRS, YFSETQ. The V and J ends lost 4 bases and 3 bases, in that order; junction bases with no gene match: 2. Written as DNA, the CDR3 is TGCGCCAGCAGCCAACAGGGGGCTAATGAAAAACTGTTTTTT. Protein: CASSQQGANEKLFF. The full variable domain, completed using reference TRBV5-1 and TRBJ1-4, is KAGVTQTPRYLIKTRGQQVTLSCSPISGHRSVSWYQQTPGQGLQFLFEYFSETQRNKGNFPGRFSGRQFSNSRSEMNVSTLELGDSALYLCASSQQGANEKLFFGSGTQLSVL.

This chain connects TRBV5-1 to TRBJ2-2; no firm D call. With 0 bases removed from V and 6 bases from J, the gap between germline ends came to 12 bases. Germline assignment: CDR1 SGHRS and CDR2 YFSETQ. This CDR3 spans 15 amino acids. CDR3 region: CASSLAEAVAGELFF. The CDR3 DNA is TGCGCCAGCAGCTTGGCAGAGGCGGTCGCCGGGGAGCTGTTTTTT.